Detailed here is one T cell receptor (beta chain). Its specific antigen is unknown. Per-base quality was not reported, and no clone a single base away is much larger than it. The data derive from a study of control samples from healthy donors and cancer patients (dated by TCRdb to about 2020). Receptor libraries were prepared by the immunoSEQ multiplex PCR assay. TCRdb obtained this table from immuneACCESS and retained in-frame rearrangements with V and J assigned. These tables miss some clones; where compared with another copy, unresolved V genes account for less than half of the shortfall, and the remainder is unexplained. The sample includes roughly 130,000 clones, with about 95% observed a single time. About 3.5% of the sample goes to the ten largest clones. V and J lose 5 bases and 2 bases, and a span of 5 bases separates them. The CDR3 measures 12 amino acids from cysteine to phenylalanine. The retained sequence is limited to the CDR3, 36 bases, with the frame set at the first base. The germline V gene sets CDR1 to SGHAT and CDR2 to FQNNGV.

The specimen was blood. This sequence uses TRBV11-2 and TRBJ2-3, with the D gene uncertain. This receptor was taken from a man aged 25 to 45 in good health. The DNA is as follows: TGTGCCAGCAGCCCCTACACAGATACGCAGTATTTT. Translated, it gives CASSPYTDTQYF.